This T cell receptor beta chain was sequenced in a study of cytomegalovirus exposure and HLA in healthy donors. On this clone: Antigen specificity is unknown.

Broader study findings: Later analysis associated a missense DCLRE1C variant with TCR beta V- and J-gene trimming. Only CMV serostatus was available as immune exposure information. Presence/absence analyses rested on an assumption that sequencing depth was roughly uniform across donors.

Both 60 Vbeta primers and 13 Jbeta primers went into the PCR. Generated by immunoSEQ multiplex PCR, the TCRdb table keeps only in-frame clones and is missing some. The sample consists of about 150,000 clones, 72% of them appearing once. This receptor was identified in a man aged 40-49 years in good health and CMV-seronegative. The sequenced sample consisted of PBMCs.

CDR3 amino acids: CASSSGSIPGNTIYF. CDR3 nucleotide sequence: TGTGCCAGCAGTTCCGGGTCTATCCCTGGAAACACCATATATTTT. The chain has TRBV28 and TRBJ1-3; D gene uncertain. The ends were cut back, 4 bases at V and 2 bases at J, with 12 bases in the middle. Germline V gene lookup returns CDR1 MDHEN and CDR2 SYDVKM. This CDR3 region has 15 residues.